The 14 T cell receptor beta chains given below trace back to one sample, sequenced in a study of blood T cell repertoires in COVID-19. TCRdb's table, derived via immunoSEQ multiplex PCR, lists solely in-frame clones and lacks some. The repertoire holds about 220,000 clones, around 84% seen once, with 2.5% to 3.5% in the top ten. Sequencing was done on a sample of peripheral blood. Receptors were obtained from a man between 45 and 60 years old who had recovered from COVID-19.

The chain carries TRBV4-2 and TRBJ1-2, with D perhaps matching TRBD1 (6 bases). CDR3 length equals 15 residues. CDR1 LGHNA and CDR2 YNFKEQ come from the germline V gene. The V gene lost 0 bases and the J gene lost 6 bases, with 14 bases spanning the gap. The DNA for the CDR3 is TGTGCCAGCAGCCAAGAAAACCAGGGGAGGGATGGCTACACCTTC. As protein: CASSQENQGRDGYTF.

CDR3 sequence (DNA): TGTGCCAGCAGCTCGGGACAGGGACCCCAAGAGACCCAGTACTTC. It yields the protein CASSSGQGPQETQYF. The rearrangement uses TRBV5-5 and TRBJ2-5; TRBD1 matches at 9 bases. This CDR3 region has 15 residues. Germline CDR1 SGHKS, CDR2 YYEKEE (reference sequence). The V gene end was trimmed by 3 bases and the J gene end by 1 base; junction bases not matched to a gene: 4.

The sample holds a few counts of this clone. This sequence joins TRBV28 and TRBJ1-1, with TRBD1 matching over 7 bases. Germline V CDR1 and CDR2: MDHEN, SYDVKM. With V trimmed by 8 bases and J by 1 base, 10 bases remained unmatched. The CDR3 has 15 amino acids. DNA of the CDR3: TGTGCCAGCGTTGAAACCGGGACAGCGAACACTGAAGCTTTCTTT. This encodes CASVETGTANTEAFF.

The chain joins TRBV9 to TRBJ1-1; 7 nucleotides agree with TRBD1. The V gene end was trimmed by 1 base and the J gene end by 1 base; junction bases not matched to a gene: 4. The CDR3 is made up of 15 amino acids. Germline CDR1 SGDLS, CDR2 YYNGEE. The CDR3 DNA sequence: TGTGCCAGCAGCGTATCCGGGACAGCGAACACTGAAGCTTTCTTT. Encoded protein: CASSVSGTANTEAFF.

This clone has a single count. This chain uses TRBV27 with TRBJ2-6; no clear D. The V end was cut by 4 bases, the J end by 2 bases, with 9 bases between. The CDR3 loop spans 15 amino acids. CDR1 is MNHEY, CDR2 SMNVEV, per germline (reference sequence). The DNA of the CDR3 is TGTGCCAGCAGTTCAGGTGACACTGGGGCCAACGTCCTGACTTTC. It is translated as CASSSGDTGANVLTF.

This rearrangement joins TRBV27 to TRBJ2-1; 13 nucleotides match TRBD2. The CDR3 covers 17 residues. V lost 6 bases to trimming and J lost 4 bases; unmatched junction nucleotides: 9. Germline V gives CDR1 MNHEY, CDR2 SMNVEV (reference sequence). Written as DNA, the CDR3 is TGTGCCAGCAGACACTCCGGGACTAGCGGGAATTACAATGAGCAGTTCTTC. Translating gives CASRHSGTSGNYNEQFF.

The gene calls are TRBV6-4 and TRBJ2-2; 7 positions agree with TRBD2. Per germline, CDR1 MRHNA and CDR2 SNTAGT. The CDR3 is 16 residues long. V lost 7 bases and J lost 1; bases outside the gene matches: 9. Here the CDR3 reads CASTAVAGWNTGELFF. DNA of the CDR3: TGTGCCAGCACCGCGGTAGCGGGCTGGAACACCGGGGAGCTGTTTTTT.

The chain combines TRBV7-9 with TRBJ2-7; 11 bases match TRBD2. J was trimmed by 6 bases and V by 2 bases; bases with no gene match: 6. This CDR3 is 15 amino acids long. CDR1 is SEHNR and CDR2 is FQNEAQ in the germline V gene (reference sequence). The CDR3 nucleotides are TGTGCCAGCAGCTTACTCACTAGCGGGAGTGGCGAGCAGTACTTC. Its protein is CASSLLTSGSGEQYF.

This sequence joins TRBV4-2 and TRBJ1-3; D is unresolved. Germline V CDR1 and CDR2: LGHNA, YNFKEQ. Trimming shortened V by 3 bases and J by 4 bases, and 7 bases separated the two germline ends. The length of the CDR3 is 13 residues. DNA of the CDR3: TGTGCCAGCAGCCAGAGGCCGGGAAACACCATATATTTT. Protein sequence: CASSQRPGNTIYF.

This chain links TRBV5-1 with TRBJ1-2; D perhaps matches TRBD1 (6 bases). The CDR3 has 13 amino acids. Germline loops: CDR1 SGHRS, CDR2 YFSETQ. With 4 bases removed from V and 6 bases from J, the gap between germline ends came to 13 bases. The CDR3 is CASSRWTANGYTF. The CDR3 nucleotides are TGCGCCAGCAGCCGATGGACAGCGAATGGCTACACCTTC.

This sequence joins TRBV19 and TRBJ2-2; possible D gene TRBD2, 6 bases. The germline gives CDR1 LNHDA, CDR2 SQIVND (reference sequence). V dropped 3 bases and J dropped 5 bases, with 16 bases sitting between them. The CDR3 runs 16 residues. The CDR3 spells CASSIRTKGWTGELFF. The CDR3 DNA reads TGTGCCAGTAGTATCCGGACTAAGGGGTGGACCGGGGAGCTGTTTTTT.

This clone showed up just a few times. This chain joins TRBV19 and TRBJ2-2; the match to TRBD2 covers 7 bases. J was trimmed by 4 bases and V by 7 bases; bases with no gene match: 15. The CDR3 is 17 amino acids. Looked up from germline, CDR1 is LNHDA and CDR2 is SQIVND (reference sequence). For the CDR3, the DNA is TGTGCCAGTACCCGCTTTTGGGGGAGGGCTCGCACCGGGGAGCTGTTTTTT. Translating gives CASTRFWGRARTGELFF. The whole variable domain, filled in from reference TRBV19 and TRBJ2-2, reads DGGITQSPKYLFRKEGQNVTLSCEQNLNHDAMYWYRQDPGQGLRLIYYSQIVNDFQKGDIAEGYSVSREKKESFPLTVTSAQKNPTAFYLCASTRFWGRARTGELFFGEGSRLTVL.

This clone was recorded only once. The J gene is TRBJ1-5, the V gene TRBV27; D ambiguous. This CDR3 comprises 15 residues. Per the germline V gene, CDR1 is MNHEY and CDR2 is SMNVEV (reference sequence). Deletions cut 3 bases from V and 2 bases from J, with 11 bases between. CDR3 sequence (DNA): TGTGCCAGCAGTTTCGGGTCGGCGGGCAATCAGCCCCAGCATTTT. It encodes CASSFGSAGNQPQHF.

The chain couples TRBV30 to TRBJ2-7; TRBD2 might be the D (5 bases). Trimming removed 0 bases at V and 5 bases at J, with 11 bases between. Germline-derived CDR1 and CDR2 are GTSNPN and SVGIG (reference sequence). This CDR3 comprises 13 residues. The CDR3: CAWSVRLSHEQYF. Here the CDR3 DNA reads TGTGCCTGGAGTGTAAGACTATCCCACGAGCAGTACTTC.